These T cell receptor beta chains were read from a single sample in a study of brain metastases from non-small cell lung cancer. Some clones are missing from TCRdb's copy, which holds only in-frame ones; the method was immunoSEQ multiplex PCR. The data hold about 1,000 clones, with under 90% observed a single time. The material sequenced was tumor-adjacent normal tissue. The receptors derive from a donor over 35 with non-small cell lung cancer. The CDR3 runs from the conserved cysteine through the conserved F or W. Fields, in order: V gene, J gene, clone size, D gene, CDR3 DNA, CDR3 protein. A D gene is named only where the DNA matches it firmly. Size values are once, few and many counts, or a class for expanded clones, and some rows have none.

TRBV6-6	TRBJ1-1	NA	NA	TGTGCCAGCAGGTCAGCCGTGATGAACACTGAAGCTTTCTTT	CASRSAVMNTEAFF
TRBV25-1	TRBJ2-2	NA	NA	TGTGCCAGCAGTGTCCGACGGGACACCGGGGAGCTGTTTTTT	CASSVRRDTGELFF
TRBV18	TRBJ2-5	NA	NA	TGTGCCAGCTCACCAGGGGCAGGAACGGAGACCCAGTACTTC	CASSPGAGTETQYF
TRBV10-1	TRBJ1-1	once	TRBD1	TGCGCCAGCAGTGGTTACAGGGGAGGCGCTTACGCTGAAGCTTTCTTT	CASSGYRGGAYAEAFF
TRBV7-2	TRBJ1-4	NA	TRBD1	TGTGCCAGCAGCTTGGACAGGATGAATGAAAAACTGTTTTTT	CASSLDRMNEKLFF
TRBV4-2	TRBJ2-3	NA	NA	TGTGCCAGCAGCCAAGATCTCTACGGGGGCACCGGGGATACGCAGTATTTT	CASSQDLYGGTGDTQYF
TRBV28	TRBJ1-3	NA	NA	TGTGCCAGCAGTTTCGGTGACCCTTCTGGAAACACCATATATTTT	CASSFGDPSGNTIYF
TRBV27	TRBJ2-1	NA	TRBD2	TGTGCCAGCGGAAGCGGGGGGTCCTACAATGAGCAGTTCTTC	CASGSGGSYNEQFF
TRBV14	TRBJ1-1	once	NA	TGTGCCAGCAGCCCCTCTCCCAGGGTTGGAGCTTTCTTT	CASSPSPRVGAFF
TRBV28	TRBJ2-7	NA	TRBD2	TGTGCCAGCAGCCCCCTTGCTAGCGGGAGTCCCTACGAGCAGTACTTC	CASSPLASGSPYEQYF
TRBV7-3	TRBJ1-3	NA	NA	TGTGCCAGCAGCTTAACCCCCCCAGGGGCGGAAGGAAACACCATATATTTT	CASSLTPPGAEGNTIYF
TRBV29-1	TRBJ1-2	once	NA	TGCAGCGTTGAATCCCTTAACTATGGCTACACCTTC	CSVESLNYGYTF
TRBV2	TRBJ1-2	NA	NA	TGTGCCAGCAGTTCCCAGAGTAACAACTATGGCTACACCTTC	CASSSQSNNYGYTF
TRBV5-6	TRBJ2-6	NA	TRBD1	TGTGCCAGCAGCTTGTTCCAGGGGGCGCCTGGGGCCAACGTCCTGACTTTC	CASSLFQGAPGANVLTF
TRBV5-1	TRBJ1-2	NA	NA	TGCGCCAGCAACAAGGGGCCTTGGGGGTATGGCTACATCTTC	CASNKGPWGYGYIF
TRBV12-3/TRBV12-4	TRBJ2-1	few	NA	TGTGCCAGCAGCCCTCAGAATGAGCAGTTCTTC	CASSPQNEQFF
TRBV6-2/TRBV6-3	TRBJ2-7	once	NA	TGTGCCAGCAGTGGCCGGAGGGAGCAGTACTTC	CASSGRREQYF
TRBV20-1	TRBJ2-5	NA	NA	TGCAGTGCTAGTTTCGCTAGGCCTCAAGAGACCCAGTACTTC	CSASFARPQETQYF
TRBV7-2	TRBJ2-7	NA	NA	TGTGCCAGCAGCTTAGTAGGTCTTGGGGGCCACGAGCAGTACTTC	CASSLVGLGGHEQYF
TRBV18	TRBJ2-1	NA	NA	TGTGCCAGCTCACAGAGGGGGGAGTACAATGAGCAGTTCTTC	CASSQRGEYNEQFF
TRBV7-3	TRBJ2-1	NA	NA	TGTGCCAGCAGCCCAGGGCCAGCTCGACTTTACAATGAGCAGTTCTTC	CASSPGPARLYNEQFF
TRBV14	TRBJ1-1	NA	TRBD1	TGTGCCAGCAGCCAAGCCGGGAGACAGGGGAACACTGAAGCTTTCTTT	CASSQAGRQGNTEAFF
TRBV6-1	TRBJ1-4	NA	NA	TGTGCCAGCAGTGAACGTAGTGAAAAGGGGGGTAAACTGTTTTTT	CASSERSEKGGKLFF
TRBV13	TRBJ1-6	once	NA	TGTGCCAGCAGCTTAGCCTACGGGGGGTTTAATTCACCCCTCCACTTT	CASSLAYGGFNSPLHF
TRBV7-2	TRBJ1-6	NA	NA	TGTGCCAGCAGCACCCCGTTAGGCAGGGCAGGAAATTCACCCCTCCACTTT	CASSTPLGRAGNSPLHF
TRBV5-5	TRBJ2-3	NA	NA	TGTGCCAGCAGCTCCCCTCAAGAGCCACGGAGCACAGATACGCAGTATTTT	CASSSPQEPRSTDTQYF
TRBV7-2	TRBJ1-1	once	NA	TGTGCCAGCTCCCTACGGGGGAACACTGAAGCTTTCTTT	CASSLRGNTEAFF
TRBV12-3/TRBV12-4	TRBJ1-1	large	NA	TGTGCCAGCAGTTTTGGCAGCAACACTGAAGCTTTCTTT	CASSFGSNTEAFF
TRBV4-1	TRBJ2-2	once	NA	TGCGCCAGCAGCCGGACGGGGCCCACCGGGGAGCTGTTTTTT	CASSRTGPTGELFF
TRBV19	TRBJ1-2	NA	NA	TGTGCCAGTAGTATGACCTCAGGGATTTACGTGGGCTACACCTTC	CASSMTSGIYVGYTF
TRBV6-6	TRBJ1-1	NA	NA	TGTGCCAGCAGTTACTCTCAAACTGAAGCTTTCTTT	CASSYSQTEAFF
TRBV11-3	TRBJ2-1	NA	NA	TGTGCCAGCAGCTTAGGGGGGCAGGTTAGCTCCTACAATGAGCAGTTCTTC	CASSLGGQVSSYNEQFF
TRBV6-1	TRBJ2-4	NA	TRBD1	TGTGCCAGCAGTGAAACCCGGACAGGAATAGCCAAAAACATTCAGTACTTC	CASSETRTGIAKNIQYF
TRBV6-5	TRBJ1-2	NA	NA	TGTGCCAGCAGTTTCACAACCCTGGACTTAGCGGGCTACACCTTC	CASSFTTLDLAGYTF
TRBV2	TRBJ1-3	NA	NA	TGTGCCAGCAGTGAAGAGGGAAACACCATATATTTT	CASSEEGNTIYF
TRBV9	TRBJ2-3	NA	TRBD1	TGTGCCAGCAGCGTAGTGGCAGGGGGCGCGAATACGCAGTATTTT	CASSVVAGGANTQYF
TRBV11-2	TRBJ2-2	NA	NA	TGTGCCAGCAGCTGGCTCGGGGAGCTGTTTTTT	CASSWLGELFF
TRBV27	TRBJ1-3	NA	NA	TGTGCCAGCAGTTTGATGAGTGACTCCGGAAACACCATATATTTT	CASSLMSDSGNTIYF
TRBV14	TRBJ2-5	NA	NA	TGTGCCAGCAGCCATTGGGGCCAAGAGACCCAGTACTTC	CASSHWGQETQYF
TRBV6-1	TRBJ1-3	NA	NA	TGTGCCAGCAGTGAGGGACACTCTGGAAACACCATATATTTT	CASSEGHSGNTIYF
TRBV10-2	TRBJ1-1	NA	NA	TGCGCCAGCTCGGTTCTTGGCCTGGCTTTCTTT	CASSVLGLAFF
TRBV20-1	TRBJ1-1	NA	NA	TGCAGTGCATATTTGAACACTGAAGCTTTCTTT	CSAYLNTEAFF
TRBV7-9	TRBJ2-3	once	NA	TGTGCCAGCAGCTTAAATACGCAGTATTTT	CASSLNTQYF
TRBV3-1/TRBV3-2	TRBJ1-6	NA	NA	TGTGCCAGCAGCCAAGGGCGGACTAATTCACCCCTCCACTTT	CASSQGRTNSPLHF
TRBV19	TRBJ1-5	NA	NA	TGTGCCAGTAGCCCGGGACAAAAAAATCAGCCCCAGCATTTT	CASSPGQKNQPQHF
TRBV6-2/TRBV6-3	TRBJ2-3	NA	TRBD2	TGTGCCAGCAGCCCGGGGCTAGCGGGCACAGATACGCAGTATTTT	CASSPGLAGTDTQYF
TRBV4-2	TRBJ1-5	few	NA	TGTGCCAGCAGCCCGCTCGTGGGGAATCAGCCCCAGCATTTT	CASSPLVGNQPQHF
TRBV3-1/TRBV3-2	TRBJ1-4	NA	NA	TGTGCCAGCAGCCCTGGGGAAACTAATGAAAAACTGTTTTTT	CASSPGETNEKLFF
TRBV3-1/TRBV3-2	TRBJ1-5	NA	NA	TGTGCCAGCAGCCAAGAGACGACAATTCCGCCCCAGCATTTT	CASSQETTIPPQHF
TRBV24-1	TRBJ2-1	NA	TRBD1	TGTGCCACCAGTGGGACAGGGGGGTCGCTTGAGCAGTTCTTC	CATSGTGGSLEQFF
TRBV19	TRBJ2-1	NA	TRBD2	TGTGCCAGTAGTATTACCGCTAGCGGGACGCACAATGAGCAGTTCTTC	CASSITASGTHNEQFF
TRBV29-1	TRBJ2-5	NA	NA	TGCAGCGTTGATCGGCAGGGGATGTTTTCAAACGCCCAGTACTTC	CSVDRQGMFSNAQYF
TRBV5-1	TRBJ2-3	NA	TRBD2	TGCGCCAGCAGCCCTGGGGACTACGACACAAATACGCAGTATTTT	CASSPGDYDTNTQYF
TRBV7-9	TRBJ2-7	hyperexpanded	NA	TGTGCCAGCAGCTTAGAGGCCTACGAGCAGTACTTC	CASSLEAYEQYF